Here is one TCR beta chain with its context. Germline V gene lookup returns CDR1 LGHNA and CDR2 YSLEER. The CDR3 is 13 residues long. V lost 0 bases and J 7 bases, leaving 10 bases between the germline ends. PCR employed 60 Vbeta and 13 Jbeta primers. This table comes from immunoSEQ multiplex PCR, and its TCRdb copy is limited to in-frame clones, with some not included. The repertoire holds 150,000 to 200,000 clones, with 60% to 85% as singletons. This sample was taken from a study of cytomegalovirus exposure and HLA in healthy donors. The sample comprised PBMCs. The clonotype comes from a woman aged 45-65 years in good health and CMV-seropositive. The chain has TRBV4-3 and TRBJ2-7, with D hard to call. The CDR3: CASSQDLGWEQYF. DNA for the CDR3: TGCGCCAGCAGCCAAGATCTGGGCTGGGAGCAGTACTTC.